The T cell receptor beta chain under discussion was sequenced for a study of blood T cell repertoires in COVID-19. TCRdb's table, derived via immunoSEQ multiplex PCR, lists solely in-frame clones and lacks some. This sample has about 120,000 clones, with more than 75% found just once. Looked up from germline, CDR1 is KGHSH and CDR2 is LQKENI. This CDR3 contains 14 residues. V was clipped by 5 bases and J by 3 bases; unmatched bases: 6. The clonotype originates from a woman in her 70s with acute or convalescent COVID-19. Material: peripheral blood. This rearrangement joins TRBV18 to TRBJ1-1; 7 nucleotides match TRBD1. CDR3 nucleotides: TGTGCCAGCTCATCCCGACAGGGAGACACTGAAGCTTTCTTT. It encodes CASSSRQGDTEAFF.